This T cell receptor beta chain was recovered during a study of identical twins. Study findings and constraints: Sequences that were out-of-frame, alpha and twin-shared displayed an excess of low generation probability. It was possible that invariant MAIT and iNKT cells partly confounded the zero-insertion analyses.

This clonotype was counted a few times. Antigen: not known. TCRdb called the 5' RACE reads again in MiXCR, with one record for every CDR3 protein. The top ten hold 0.44% of the sample, which has a few hundred thousand distinct CDR3 sequences, 13% to 15% seen once. The CDR3 runs to 13 residues. Germline loops: CDR1 SGHAT, CDR2 FQNNGV. V lost 5 bases to trimming and J lost 7 bases, with 13 bases between them. These sequences were also reported in another study, on yellow fever vaccine responses in identical twins. That study adds: On the reported evidence, twins' vaccine T cell responses seemed partly convergent and partly personalized.

The sequence was collected from a woman younger than 30 in good health. The sequenced material came from CD4+ T cells sorted from blood. This chain uses TRBV11-2 with TRBJ2-3; D ambiguous. CDR3 sequence (DNA): TGTGCCAGCAGCCCCACTTCACAGAATACGCAGTATTTT. Its translation is CASSPTSQNTQYF.